This TCR beta chain was documented in a study of blood T cell repertoires in COVID-19. Overall study context: Specimens from acute and convalescent COVID-19 originated in the United States, Italy and Spain.

The assay was immunoSEQ multiplex PCR, and TCRdb's table has in-frame clones only and misses some. Of about 160,000 clones in the sample, approximately 79% were seen once. The CDR3 runs 13 residues. Germline-derived CDR1 and CDR2 are PRHDT and FYEKMQ (reference sequence). Trimming took 5 bases from V and 1 from J, leaving 8 bases between them. The TCR sequence derives from a middle-aged woman with COVID-19, enrolled during active disease. This chain links TRBV13 with TRBJ1-1; weak D call: TRBD1 (5 bases). Specimen: peripheral blood. The CDR3 nucleotides are TGTGCCAGCAGCGTGACAGAGAACACTGAAGCTTTCTTT. Protein sequence: CASSVTENTEAFF. Drawing the rest from reference TRBV13 and TRBJ1-1, the complete variable domain is AAGVIQSPRHLIKEKRETATLKCYPIPRHDTVYWYQQGPGQDPQFLISFYEKMQSDKGSIPDRFSAQQFSDYHSELNMSSLELGDSALYFCASSVTENTEAFFGQGTRLTVV.